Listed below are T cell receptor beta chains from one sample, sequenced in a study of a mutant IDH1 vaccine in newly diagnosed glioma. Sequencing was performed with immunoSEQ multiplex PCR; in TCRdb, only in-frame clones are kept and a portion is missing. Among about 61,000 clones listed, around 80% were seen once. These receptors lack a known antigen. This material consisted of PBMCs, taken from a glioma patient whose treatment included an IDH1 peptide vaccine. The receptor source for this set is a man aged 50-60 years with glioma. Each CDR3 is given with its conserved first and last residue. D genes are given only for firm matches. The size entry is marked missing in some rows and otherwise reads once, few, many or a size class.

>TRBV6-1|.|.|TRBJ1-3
CASSRPSSGNTIYF
TGTGCCAGCAGTCGACCGAGCTCTGGAAACACCATATATTTT
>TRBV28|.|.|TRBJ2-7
CASSRDYEQYF
TGTGCCAGCAGTCGCGACTACGAGCAGTACTTC
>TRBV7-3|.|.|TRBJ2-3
CASSPSGFTDTQYF
TGTGCCAGCAGCCCGTCGGGGTTCACAGATACGCAGTATTTT
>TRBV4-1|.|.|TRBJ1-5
CASSQVGPSNQPQHF
TGCGCCAGCAGCCAAGTAGGTCCTAGCAATCAGCCCCAGCATTTT
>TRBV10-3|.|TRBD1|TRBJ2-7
CAISERTGEYEQYF
TGTGCCATCAGTGAGAGGACAGGGGAGTACGAGCAGTACTTC
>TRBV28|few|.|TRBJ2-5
CASRGVMMETQYF
TGTGCCAGCAGGGGTGTTATGATGGAGACCCAGTACTTC
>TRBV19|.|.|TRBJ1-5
CASSGRQSNQPQHF
TGTGCCAGTAGTGGAAGACAGAGCAATCAGCCCCAGCATTTT
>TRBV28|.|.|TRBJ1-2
CASSLPRSSTPVPGYTF
TGTGCCAGCAGTTTACCGAGGTCCTCCACACCGGTTCCTGGCTACACCTTC
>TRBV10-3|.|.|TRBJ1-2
CAISESSTRGNYGYTF
TGTGCCATCAGTGAGTCCTCCACCCGGGGCAACTATGGCTACACCTTC
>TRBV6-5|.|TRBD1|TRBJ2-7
CASGNRDSSYEQYF
TGTGCCAGCGGAAACCGGGACAGCTCCTACGAGCAGTACTTC
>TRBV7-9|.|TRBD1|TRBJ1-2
CASSPTTGGNGYTF
TGTGCCAGCAGCCCGACTACAGGGGGCAATGGCTACACCTTC
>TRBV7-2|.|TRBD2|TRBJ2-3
CASSSTSVTGDTQYF
TGTGCCAGCAGCTCGACTAGCGTCACAGGGGATACGCAGTATTTT
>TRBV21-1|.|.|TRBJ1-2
CASSKVRIDRGGRGYTF
TGTGCCAGCAGCAAAGTTAGGATAGACAGGGGAGGAAGGGGCTACACCTTC
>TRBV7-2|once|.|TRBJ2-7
CASRYLQDSYEQYF
TGTGCCAGCAGATACCTACAGGATTCCTACGAGCAGTACTTC
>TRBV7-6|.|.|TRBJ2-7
CASSPAADYEQYF
TGTGCCAGCAGCCCCGCAGCGGACTACGAGCAGTACTTC
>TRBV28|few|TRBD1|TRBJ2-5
CASSLLAGGAGETQYF
TGTGCCAGCAGTTTATTGGCAGGGGGCGCGGGGGAGACCCAGTACTTC
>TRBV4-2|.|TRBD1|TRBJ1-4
CASSHGISQGATNEKLFF
TGTGCCAGCAGCCATGGTATATCGCAGGGGGCAACTAATGAAAAACTGTTTTTT
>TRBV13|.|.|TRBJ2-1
CASSPRGFGPGNEQFF
TGTGCCAGCAGCCCTCGGGGCTTTGGGCCTGGCAATGAGCAGTTCTTC
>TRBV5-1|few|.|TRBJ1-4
CASSPTPQGLGEKLFF
TGCGCCAGCAGCCCAACCCCGCAGGGATTAGGCGAAAAACTGTTTTTT
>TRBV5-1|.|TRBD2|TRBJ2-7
CASGSSGRANEQYF
TGCGCCAGCGGGTCTAGCGGGAGGGCCAACGAGCAGTACTTC
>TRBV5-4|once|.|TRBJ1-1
CASSPKGHTEAFF
TGTGCCAGCAGCCCCAAGGGGCACACTGAAGCTTTCTTT
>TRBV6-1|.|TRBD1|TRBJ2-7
CACKTGLYEQYF
TGTGCCTGTAAGACAGGGCTCTACGAGCAGTACTTC
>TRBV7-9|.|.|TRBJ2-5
CASSPPRMNTQYF
TGTGCCAGCAGCCCCCCAAGAATGAATACCCAGTACTTC
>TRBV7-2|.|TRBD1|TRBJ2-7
CASRLDRGEQYF
TGTGCCAGCAGGCTAGACAGGGGCGAGCAGTACTTC
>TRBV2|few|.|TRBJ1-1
CASSMNTEAFF
TGTGCCAGCAGCATGAACACTGAAGCTTTCTTT
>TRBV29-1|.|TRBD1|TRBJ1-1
CSVDGTEIEAFF
TGCAGCGTTGATGGGACAGAAATTGAAGCTTTCTTT
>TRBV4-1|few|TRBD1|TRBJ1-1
CASSHRARGKVNTEAFF
TGCGCCAGCAGCCATAGGGCCAGGGGGAAGGTGAACACTGAAGCTTTCTTT
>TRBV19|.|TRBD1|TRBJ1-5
CASSNGQGWSQPQHF
TGTGCCAGTAGTAACGGACAGGGTTGGAGTCAGCCCCAGCATTTT
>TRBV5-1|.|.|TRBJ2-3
CASGGGGTPATDTQYF
TGCGCCAGTGGGGGTGGCGGGACCCCTGCCACAGATACGCAGTATTTT
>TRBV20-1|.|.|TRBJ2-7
CSALHYEQYF
TGCAGTGCTCTTCACTACGAGCAGTACTTC
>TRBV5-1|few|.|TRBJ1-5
CASSLGTEGQPQHF
TGCGCCAGCAGCTTGGGGACAGAGGGACAGCCCCAGCATTTT
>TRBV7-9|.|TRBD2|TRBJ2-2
CATPGLASPGELFF
TGTGCCACTCCGGGACTAGCGTCTCCCGGGGAGCTGTTTTTT
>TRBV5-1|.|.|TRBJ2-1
CATGSDSFSEQFF
TGCGCCACCGGCTCGGACTCCTTCAGTGAGCAGTTCTTC
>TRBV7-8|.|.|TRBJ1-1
CASSQLITGTMNTEAFF
TGTGCCAGCTCACAGCTTATAACAGGGACCATGAACACTGAAGCTTTCTTT
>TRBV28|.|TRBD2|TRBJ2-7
CASSRLAGAYEQYF
TGTGCCAGCAGCCGACTAGCGGGGGCCTACGAGCAGTACTTC
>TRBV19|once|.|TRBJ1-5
CASSGWQESNQPQHF
TGTGCCAGTAGTGGGTGGCAGGAGAGCAATCAGCCCCAGCATTTT
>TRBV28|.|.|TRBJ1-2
CASSSGIGGYTF
TGTGCCAGCAGTTCCGGTATCGGAGGCTACACCTTC
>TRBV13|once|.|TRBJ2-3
CASSQVGLTSGTDTQYF
TGTGCCAGCAGCCAAGTGGGGCTTACCTCTGGCACAGATACGCAGTATTTT
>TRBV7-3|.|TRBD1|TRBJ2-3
CASSLIQGTDTQYF
TGTGCCAGCAGCTTAATACAGGGGACAGATACGCAGTATTTT
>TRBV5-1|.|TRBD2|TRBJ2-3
CASSLTSGADTQYF
TGCGCCAGCAGCTTGACTAGCGGTGCAGATACGCAGTATTTT
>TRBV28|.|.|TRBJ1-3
CASTASGGDTIYF
TGTGCCAGCACCGCCTCAGGAGGGGACACCATATATTTT
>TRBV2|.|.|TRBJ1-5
CASSGDGRSNQPQHF
TGTGCCAGCAGTGGGGACGGCAGGAGCAATCAGCCCCAGCATTTT
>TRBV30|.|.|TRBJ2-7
CAWSGSGYEQYF
TGTGCCTGGAGTGGGTCGGGCTACGAGCAGTACTTC
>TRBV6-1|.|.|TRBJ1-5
CASSVMLENQPQHF
TGTGCCAGCAGTGTGATGTTGGAGAATCAGCCCCAGCATTTT
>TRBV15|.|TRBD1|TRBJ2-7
CATSRGGQGGGEQYF
TGTGCCACCAGCAGAGGGGGACAGGGAGGGGGCGAGCAGTACTTC
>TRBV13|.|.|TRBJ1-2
CASSSWDQGYTF
TGTGCCAGCAGCTCTTGGGACCAGGGCTACACCTTC
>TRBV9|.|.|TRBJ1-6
CASSAGGLANSPLHF
TGTGCCAGCAGCGCTGGGGGACTGGCTAATTCACCCCTCCACTTT
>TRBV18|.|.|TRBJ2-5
CASSPQGLETQYF
TGTGCCAGCTCACCACAGGGTCTGGAGACCCAGTACTTC
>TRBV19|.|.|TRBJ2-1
CASHRGGSSYNEQFF
TGTGCCAGTCATCGTGGCGGTAGCTCCTACAATGAGCAGTTCTTC
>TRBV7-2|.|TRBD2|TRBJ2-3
CASSLRGRAEDTQYF
TGTGCCAGCAGCTTACGGGGGAGGGCCGAAGATACGCAGTATTTT
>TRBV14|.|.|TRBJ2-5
CASSQDQNLETQYF
TGTGCCAGCAGCCAAGATCAAAACCTAGAGACCCAGTACTTC
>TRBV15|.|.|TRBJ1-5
CATSRDLTDTSNQPQHF
TGTGCCACCAGCAGAGATCTTACGGACACTAGCAATCAGCCCCAGCATTTT
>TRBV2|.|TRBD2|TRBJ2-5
CASRGTSGGRLPQTQYF
TGTGCCAGCAGAGGGACTAGCGGGGGACGTCTCCCCCAGACCCAGTACTTC
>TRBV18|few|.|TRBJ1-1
CASSPGRLEAFF
TGTGCCAGCTCACCGGGACGCTTAGAAGCTTTCTTT